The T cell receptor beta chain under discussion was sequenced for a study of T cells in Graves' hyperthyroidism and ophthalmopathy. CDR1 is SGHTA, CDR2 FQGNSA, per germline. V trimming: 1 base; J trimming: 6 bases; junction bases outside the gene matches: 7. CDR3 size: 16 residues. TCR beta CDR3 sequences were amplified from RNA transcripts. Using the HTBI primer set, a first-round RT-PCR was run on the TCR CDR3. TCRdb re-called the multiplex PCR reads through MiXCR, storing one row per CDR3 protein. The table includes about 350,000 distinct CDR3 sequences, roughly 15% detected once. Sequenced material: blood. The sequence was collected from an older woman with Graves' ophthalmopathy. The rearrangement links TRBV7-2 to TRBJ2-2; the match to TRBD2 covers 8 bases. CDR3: CASSLVFGRVAGELFF. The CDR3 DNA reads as TGTGCCAGCAGCTTAGTATTCGGGAGGGTGGCCGGGGAGCTGTTTTTT.